The sequence of this T cell receptor beta chain was determined in a study of cytomegalovirus exposure and HLA in healthy donors. Study-wide findings and caveats: Later work associated around 18,000 TCR beta sequences with HLA alleles at 0.05 false discovery rate.

As to this clone: Its antigen is not known.

Germline V CDR1 and CDR2: SGHTA, FQGNSA. The V gene lost 1 base and the J gene lost 2 bases, with 10 bases spanning the gap. The CDR3 runs to 15 residues. Both 60 Vbeta primers and 13 Jbeta primers went into the PCR. Produced via immunoSEQ multiplex PCR; TCRdb's table is partial and in-frame only. The table has approximately 150,000 clones, roughly 80% seen once. Sequenced material: PBMCs. The chain joins TRBV7-2 to TRBJ2-3; no clear D. This clonotype was sampled from a middle-aged woman in good health and CMV-seronegative. Here the CDR3 reads CASSLVRSSTDTQYF. DNA for the CDR3: TGTGCCAGCAGCTTAGTTCGGTCCTCCACAGATACGCAGTATTTT.